The 26 T cell receptor beta chains below come from one sample, sequenced in a study of CD8 T cells in Susac syndrome (dated by TCRdb to the late 2010s). Libraries were made using the immunoSEQ multiplex PCR assay. RNA was extracted using the RNeasy kit, and about 0.5 to 1 ug of the RNA was reverse transcribed with random hexamers. The public reads were quality trimmed at Q25 with fastp and then assembled into clones with MiXCR by TCRdb, keeping productive beta chains. Each entry merges the rows of one CDR3 protein and shows their most common DNA and genes. The sample table lists about 150,000 distinct CDR3 sequences, approximately 96% of them with a count of one. The ten largest clones add up to over 0.095% of the sample. The sequencing input was CD4+ T cells from PBMCs. These receptors all stem from a human donor with multiple sclerosis.

CDR3 bases: TGTGCCAGTAGCCGAGGCGCGGACAGTAGCAATCAGCCCCAGCATTTT. Amino acids: CASSRGADSSNQPQHF. This chain connects TRBV19 to TRBJ1-5; weak D call: TRBD1 (6 bases). CDR1 is LNHDA, CDR2 SQIVND, per germline (reference sequence). V lost 6 bases and J lost 0, with 15 bases in between. CDR3 size: 16 residues. The full variable domain, in which reference TRBV19 and TRBJ1-5 provide the parts outside the CDR3, is DGGITQSPKYLFRKEGQNVTLSCEQNLNHDAMYWYRQDPGQGLRLIYYSQIVNDFQKGDIAEGYSVSREKKESFPLTVTSAQKNPTAFYLCASSRGADSSNQPQHFGDGTRLSIL.

CDR3 amino acids: CATSDAPGTGGFQETQYF. CDR3 sequence (DNA): TGTGCCACCAGTGATGCACCCGGGACAGGTGGCTTCCAAGAGACCCAGTACTTC. The chain couples TRBV24-1 to TRBJ2-5; 8 bases match TRBD1. The CDR3 contains 18 residues. V dropped 3 bases and J dropped 1; count of bases not matched to a gene: 12. CDR1 KGHDR and CDR2 SFDVKD come from the germline V gene.

The chain couples TRBV3-1 to TRBJ2-7; TRBD1 or TRBD2 may be the D gene (5 bases each). Per the germline V gene, CDR1 is LGHDT and CDR2 is YNNKEL (reference sequence). This CDR3 comprises 15 residues. V dropped 1 base and J dropped 0 bases, with 10 bases sitting between them. CDR3 sequence: CASSQGAGGSYEQYF. The CDR3 bases are TGTGCCAGCAGCCAAGGGGCTGGGGGCTCCTACGAGCAGTACTTC.

The DNA for the CDR3 is TGCAGTGCTAGTGGGGGGGGCCAAGAGACCCAGTACTTC. This translates into CSASGGGQETQYF. The chain has TRBV20-1 and TRBJ2-5; 7 nucleotides align to TRBD2. V was pared by 3 bases and J by 1 base, with 2 bases of the junction left unmatched. Per germline, CDR1 DFQATT and CDR2 SNEGSKA (reference sequence). The CDR3 runs to 13 residues.

The V and J genes are TRBV6-1 and TRBJ1-6, with D unresolved. The length of the CDR3 is 14 residues. V lost 2 bases, J lost 7 bases, and 9 bases lay in between. Germline assignment: CDR1 MNHNS and CDR2 SASEGT. The CDR3 DNA is TGTGCCAGCAGTGAACAAGGGTCGAATTCACCCCTCCACTTT. Translated, it gives CASSEQGSNSPLHF.

This chain connects TRBV9 to TRBJ2-7; D may be TRBD2 (5 bases). Germline lookup yields CDR1 SGDLS and CDR2 YYNGEE. This CDR3 has 14 amino acids. Trimming pared 3 bases from V and 1 base from J, leaving 11 bases between. For the CDR3, the DNA is TGTGCCAGCAGCGCCGCCCGGGGATCCTACGAGCAGTACTTC. Its protein is CASSAARGSYEQYF.

This rearrangement joins TRBV29-1 to TRBJ2-1; a weak D match, TRBD1 (6 bases). This CDR3 has 14 amino acids. Germline V gene lookup returns CDR1 SQVTM and CDR2 ANQGSEA. V lost 2 bases and J lost 12, with 20 bases in between. CDR3 DNA sequence: TGCAGCGTTGAAATACCAGGGGTCACAAGAGGGCAGTTCTTC. It yields the protein CSVEIPGVTRGQFF.

The chain recombines TRBV29-1 with TRBJ2-7; 10 bases line up with TRBD2. V lost 4 bases and J lost 7; bases outside the gene matches: 7. Germline CDR1 reads SQVTM; CDR2 reads ANQGSEA. This CDR3 has 13 amino acids. The CDR3 bases are TGCAGCGTTGTGCTAGCGGGAGTTAATGAGCAGTACTTC. It encodes CSVVLAGVNEQYF.

The chain recombines TRBV30 with TRBJ1-5; D is possibly TRBD1 (6 bases). CDR3 length equals 15 residues. V was shortened by 0 bases and J by 1 base, with 10 bases between the two germline ends. Germline V lookup: CDR1 GTSNPN, CDR2 SVGIG (reference sequence). CDR3 loop: CAWSVQTGSNQPQHF. DNA for the CDR3: TGTGCCTGGAGTGTACAAACAGGGAGCAATCAGCCCCAGCATTTT.

The chain joins TRBV7-2 to TRBJ1-2; D uncertain. Germline V CDR1 and CDR2: SGHTA, FQGNSA. V was trimmed by 3 bases and J by 2 bases, leaving 10 bases between them. The CDR3 contains 14 residues. CDR3 sequence: CASSFGGANYGYTF. In nucleotides, the CDR3 is TGTGCCAGCAGCTTTGGAGGCGCGAACTATGGCTACACCTTC.

In DNA, the CDR3 is TGTGCCAGTTACACCCGACAGGGAGGCGAGCAGTACTTC. This sequence encodes CASYTRQGGEQYF. The genes are TRBV6-2 or TRBV6-3 and TRBJ2-7; TRBD1 is a possible D gene (7 bases). V lost 9 bases to trimming and J lost 6 bases, with 18 bases between them. Germline assignment: CDR1 MNHEY and CDR2 SVGEGT. CDR3 size: 13 residues.

This chain uses TRBV29-1 with TRBJ2-7; no definite D call. V was pared by 2 bases and J by 4 bases, with 9 bases between. CDR1 SQVTM and CDR2 ANQGSEA come from the germline V gene. CDR3 length: 12 residues. CDR3 DNA: TGCAGCGTTGAATTGGTGGGGTACGAGCAGTACTTC. Encoded protein: CSVELVGYEQYF.

The chain has TRBV18 and TRBJ1-1; D is uncertain. Trimming stripped 8 bases from V and 1 base from J, with 14 bases between. Germline V gene data show CDR1 as KGHSH and CDR2 as LQKENI. The CDR3 length is 14 residues. CDR3 loop: CASLWSGRNTEAFF. CDR3 DNA sequence: TGTGCCAGCCTATGGTCAGGACGGAACACTGAAGCTTTCTTT.

The genes are TRBV7-9 and TRBJ2-5; TRBD2 agrees at 8 bases. V shed 5 bases and J 2 bases; nucleotides not matched to a gene: 13. The length of the CDR3 is 17 residues. Germline assignment: CDR1 SEHNR and CDR2 FQNEAQ (reference sequence). CDR3 coding DNA: TGTGCCAGCAGCAAAGACCCGGGGGGGGCGCCTCAAGAGACCCAGTACTTC. This translates into CASSKDPGGAPQETQYF.

This sequence joins TRBV28 and TRBJ1-2; the D gene is possibly TRBD1 (5 bases). Germline lookup yields CDR1 MDHEN and CDR2 SYDVKM. V lost 2 bases and J lost 4, with 20 bases in between. This CDR3 comprises 17 residues. DNA for the CDR3: TGTGCCAGCAGTTTAAATCCCGTCGCGGCAGGGTCCTATGGCTACACCTTC. Protein: CASSLNPVAAGSYGYTF.

The chain links TRBV5-1 to TRBJ2-5; 14 nucleotides match TRBD2. The CDR3 extends over 16 amino acids. Germline trimming cut 4 bases from V and 3 bases from J; bases unmatched to any gene: 5. Germline-derived CDR1 and CDR2 are SGHRS and YFSETQ. The CDR3 sequence is CASSGTGLAGEETQYF. The CDR3 DNA follows: TGCGCCAGCAGCGGGACGGGACTAGCGGGAGAAGAGACCCAGTACTTC.

This clonotype appeared a few times. V usage is TRBV18 and J usage is TRBJ2-7; D gene ambiguous. V was pared by 3 bases and J by 1 base, with 10 bases between. CDR1 KGHSH and CDR2 LQKENI come from the germline V gene. CDR3 length equals 14 residues. CDR3 in DNA: TGTGCCAGCTCACCCTCCGGGTCATCCTACGAGCAGTACTTC. Protein: CASSPSGSSYEQYF.

The chain links TRBV28 to TRBJ2-1; TRBD2 matches at 8 bases. The V gene's germline CDR1 is MDHEN and CDR2 SYDVKM. The V and J ends lost 5 bases and 6 bases, in that order; junction bases with no gene match: 15. There are 17 residues in the CDR3. CDR3 protein: CASSPTVASGSGNEQFF. CDR3 DNA: TGTGCCAGCAGTCCTACCGTTGCCAGCGGGAGCGGCAATGAGCAGTTCTTC.

This chain joins TRBV28 and TRBJ1-1; a weak D match, TRBD1 (5 bases). Trimming cost V 8 bases and J 1 base, with 5 bases left between them. The CDR3 covers 11 residues. Germline lookup yields CDR1 MDHEN and CDR2 SYDVKM. The CDR3 region is CASGGNTEAFF. In DNA form, the CDR3 reads TGTGCCAGCGGGGGGAACACTGAAGCTTTCTTT.

The chain combines TRBV7-3 with TRBJ2-1, with 8 bases lining up with TRBD2. V shed 0 bases and J 8 bases; nucleotides not matched to a gene: 3. CDR1 is SGHTA and CDR2 is FQGTGA in the germline V gene. CDR3 length: 14 residues. CDR3: CASSLTSGRDEQFF. In nucleotides, the CDR3 is TGTGCCAGCAGCTTAACCAGCGGGAGAGATGAGCAGTTCTTC.

This clonotype occurred once. CDR3 region: CSVPPGLIVSDTQYF. In DNA form, the CDR3 reads TGCAGCGTCCCCCCCGGACTCATCGTGTCAGATACGCAGTATTTT. This chain links TRBV29-1 with TRBJ2-3, with a weak D call TRBD2 (5 bases). The germline gives CDR1 SQVTM, CDR2 ANQGSEA. Trimming stripped 6 bases from V and 4 bases from J, with 20 bases between. The CDR3 is 15 amino acids.

The chain has TRBV20-1 and TRBJ2-3, with 8 bases matching TRBD2. With 5 bases clipped from V and 2 bases from J, the junction kept 6 bases outside the gene matches. This CDR3 has 14 residues. CDR1 DFQATT and CDR2 SNEGSKA come from the germline V gene (reference sequence). The CDR3 DNA follows: TGCAGTGCTCTTAGCGGGGCAAACACAGATACGCAGTATTTT. Amino acid sequence: CSALSGANTDTQYF.

This chain links TRBV11-2 with TRBJ2-7; D unresolved. CDR1 is SGHAT, CDR2 FQNNGV, per germline. This CDR3 has 16 amino acids. Trimming removed 2 bases from V and 2 bases from J, with 16 bases in between. CDR3 sequence reads: CASSLRVSSITYEQYF. CDR3 coding DNA: TGTGCCAGCAGCTTAAGGGTGTCTTCAATCACCTACGAGCAGTACTTC. Looking up the rest from reference TRBV11-2 and TRBJ2-7 gives the full variable domain: EAGVAQSPRYKIIEKRQSVAFWCNPISGHATLYWYQQILGQGPKLLIQFQNNGVVDDSQLPKDRFSAERLKGVDSTLKIQPAKLEDSAVYLCASSLRVSSITYEQYFGPGTRLTVT.

This chain uses TRBV27 with TRBJ2-5, with 9 nucleotides matching TRBD1. The CDR3 runs to 12 residues. Germline CDR1 MNHEY, CDR2 SMNVEV (reference sequence). The J segment lost 4 bases and the V segment lost 6 bases, leaving 0 bases of the junction unmatched. CDR3 in amino acids: CASRTGGETQYF. In nucleotides, the CDR3 is TGTGCCAGCAGGACAGGGGGAGAGACCCAGTACTTC.

Concerning this clonotype itself: Compared with germline, one end of the junction differs, possibly owing to a read error. The rearrangement uses TRBV15 and TRBJ2-1; 7 positions agree with TRBD1. Per the germline V gene, CDR1 is LNHNV and CDR2 is YYDKDF (reference sequence). The CDR3 sequence is 15 residues long. The CDR3 is CATNRQGLAYNEQFF. The CDR3 bases are TGTGCCACCAACAGACAGGGTCTCGCCTACAATGAGCAGTTCTTC.

The gene calls are TRBV9 and TRBJ2-7; D not resolved. The V gene lost 0 bases and the J gene lost 2 bases, with 6 bases spanning the gap. The V gene's germline CDR1 is SGDLS and CDR2 YYNGEE. The CDR3 runs 13 residues. Written as DNA, the CDR3 is TGTGCCAGCAGCGTAGCTACACCCTACGAGCAGTACTTC. Its translation: CASSVATPYEQYF.